These 15 T cell receptor beta chains came from one sample sequenced in a study of cytomegalovirus exposure and HLA in healthy donors. Researchers ran the PCR with 60 Vbeta and 13 Jbeta primers. Only in-frame clones appear in the TCRdb table, and some are missing; sequencing was by immunoSEQ multiplex PCR. The sample has about 140,000 clones, roughly 82% seen once. Sequences were obtained from PBMCs. These receptors were collected from a young man in good health and CMV-seropositive.

The J gene is TRBJ2-7, the V gene TRBV18; TRBD1 aligns across 8 bases. This CDR3 has 17 residues. The V gene end was trimmed by 1 base and the J gene end by 5 bases; junction bases not matched to a gene: 13. Per germline, CDR1 KGHSH and CDR2 LQKENI. The CDR3 protein is CASSPQTTGQALNEQYF. CDR3 nucleotides: TGTGCCAGCTCACCACAAACAACGGGACAGGCTCTGAACGAGCAGTACTTC.

The count of this clone is one. Distinct nucleotide sequences in the sample also encode this CDR3. The rearrangement uses TRBV7-8 and TRBJ1-2; 9 bases match TRBD1. V shed 2 bases and J 8 bases; nucleotides not matched to a gene: 12. The CDR3 extends over 16 amino acids. The germline CDR1 and CDR2 sequences are SGHVS and FQNEAQ. In DNA form, the CDR3 reads TGTGCCAGCAGCTTACGAAGGGACAGGGTAAGGGACGGCTACACCTTC. Its protein product is CASSLRRDRVRDGYTF. The complete variable domain, with remaining parts taken from reference TRBV7-8 and TRBJ1-2, reads GAGVSQSPRYKVAKRGQDVALRCDPISGHVSLFWYQQALGQGPEFLTYFQNEAQLDKSGLPSDRFFAERPEGSVSTLKIQRTQQEDSAVYLCASSLRRDRVRDGYTFGSGTRLTVV.

The chain uses TRBV5-6 and TRBJ2-7, with TRBD2 matching 9 bases. The germline V gene encodes CDR1 SGHDT and CDR2 YYEEEE. The J segment lost 6 bases and the V segment lost 0 bases, leaving 13 bases of the junction unmatched. The CDR3 spans 17 residues. The CDR3 region has the DNA TGTGCCAGCAGCTTGGCCCCTCGGACTAGCGCCCGCCGCGAGCAGTACTTC. Encoded protein: CASSLAPRTSARREQYF.

This sequence joins TRBV30 and TRBJ2-3; 12 nucleotides agree with TRBD1. CDR3 length equals 14 residues. After removal of 5 bases from V and 4 bases from J, the junction contained 4 bases not matched to a gene. CDR1 and CDR2 from the germline V gene are GTSNPN and SVGIG (reference sequence). This chain's CDR3 is CAWAGQGAADTQYF. The CDR3 DNA reads as TGTGCCTGGGCGGGACAGGGGGCTGCAGATACGCAGTATTTT.

The chain uses TRBV6-1 and TRBJ2-5; 7 bases are a match to TRBD1. This CDR3 spans 15 amino acids. Germline V gene data show CDR1 as MNHNS and CDR2 as SASEGT. V was clipped by 6 bases and J by 4 bases; unmatched bases: 11. The chain's CDR3 is CASSEEGGKGETQYF. In DNA form, the CDR3 reads TGTGCCAGCAGCGAGGAAGGGGGCAAGGGAGAGACCCAGTACTTC.

This clone was counted a few times. The V call is TRBV4-1, the J call TRBJ2-7; the match to TRBD1 covers 9 bases. Germline CDR1 is MGHRA and CDR2 is YSYEKL. V gave up 3 bases and J gave up 2 bases; unmatched junction bases: 11. The CDR3 is made up of 17 amino acids. The CDR3 DNA follows: TGCGCCAGCAGCCACATAAACAGGGGGCGCTTCCCCTACGAGCAGTACTTC. The encoded protein is CASSHINRGRFPYEQYF.

In this sample, this clone turned up a few times. V and J are TRBV7-9 and TRBJ2-5; the match to TRBD1 covers 8 bases. This CDR3 spans 13 amino acids. Trimming at V came to 7 bases and at J to 10 bases, leaving 11 bases not matched to a gene. Germline V gene data show CDR1 as SEHNR and CDR2 as FQNEAQ (reference sequence). For the CDR3, the DNA is TGTGCCAGCACCAAGACAGGGGATCAGGACCAGTACTTC. The encoded protein is CASTKTGDQDQYF.

The chain recombines TRBV19 with TRBJ1-5; D might be TRBD1 (5 bases). CDR3 size: 13 residues. CDR1 is LNHDA, CDR2 SQIVND, per germline (reference sequence). Trimming cost V 6 bases and J 1 base, with 7 bases left between them. As DNA, the CDR3 is TGTGCCAGTAGCGGGGGAAGCAATCAGCCCCAGCATTTT. Its protein product is CASSGGSNQPQHF.

The gene calls are TRBV7-2 and TRBJ2-1, with TRBD2 matching 7 bases. The junction had 1 base not matched to a gene; V was cut back by 2 bases and J by 12 bases. Germline V gives CDR1 SGHTA, CDR2 FQGNSA. The CDR3 spans 11 residues. CDR3 sequence reads: CASSLWGGQFF. The CDR3 coding sequence is TGTGCCAGCAGCTTATGGGGGGGGCAGTTCTTC.

The CDR3, as DNA: TGCAGCGTTGTTGCGGGGACGGGGGAGACCCAGTACTTC. It is translated as CSVVAGTGETQYF. The chain is built from TRBV29-1 and TRBJ2-5; D perhaps matches TRBD2 (6 bases). Looked up from germline, CDR1 is SQVTM and CDR2 is ANQGSEA. The V end was cut by 4 bases, the J end by 5 bases, with 14 bases between. The CDR3 is 13 amino acids.

The chain is built from TRBV12-5 and TRBJ2-1; D gene uncertain. This CDR3 has 16 residues. Looked up from germline, CDR1 is LGHNT and CDR2 is FRNRAP. The ends were cut back, 1 base at V and 0 bases at J, with 10 bases in the middle. CDR3 residues: CASGLGTVGSYNEQFF. As DNA, the CDR3 is TGTGCTAGTGGTTTGGGCACAGTCGGCTCCTACAATGAGCAGTTCTTC.

The chain employs TRBV6-1 and TRBJ1-4; 7 bases are shared with TRBD1. CDR1 MNHNS and CDR2 SASEGT come from the germline V gene. The CDR3 runs 13 residues. Here the CDR3 DNA reads TGTGCTCGGGGGCAGGGGGATGATGAAAAACTGTTTTTT. Translated, it gives CARGQGDDEKLFF.

J is TRBJ2-3 and V is TRBV19; TRBD2 matches at 7 bases. This CDR3 is 13 amino acids long. Germline CDR1 reads LNHDA; CDR2 reads SQIVND (reference sequence). The V segment lost 6 bases and the J segment 2 bases; nucleotides outside the gene matches: 2. The CDR3 spells CASSGRNTDTQYF. As DNA, the CDR3 is TGTGCCAGTAGCGGGAGGAACACAGATACGCAGTATTTT. Variable domain in full (rest from reference TRBV19 and TRBJ2-3): DGGITQSPKYLFRKEGQNVTLSCEQNLNHDAMYWYRQDPGQGLRLIYYSQIVNDFQKGDIAEGYSVSREKKESFPLTVTSAQKNPTAFYLCASSGRNTDTQYFGPGTRLTVL.

The chain carries TRBV14 and TRBJ1-2, with D uncertain. The CDR3 runs to 14 residues. Germline-derived CDR1 and CDR2 are SGHDN and FVKESK. V lost 4 bases, J lost 4 bases, and 13 bases lay in between. CDR3 nucleotide sequence: TGTGCCAGCAGCCTGCCGGGTCTTTTCTATGGCTACACCTTC. Translation gives CASSLPGLFYGYTF.

The genes are TRBV11-2 and TRBJ1-4; D gene ambiguous. V was shortened by 7 bases and J by 3 bases, with 15 bases between the two germline ends. The CDR3 runs 15 residues. Germline CDR1 SGHAT, CDR2 FQNNGV. The CDR3 DNA is TGTGCCAGCATCTACGATGGAGCGCCTAATGAAAAACTGTTTTTT. Protein product: CASIYDGAPNEKLFF.